These 16 T cell receptor beta chains were all obtained from the same sample, sequenced in a study of blood T cells in healthy people across ages. Together with a sample-barcoded 5' primer, a J-beta primer mix was included in a second PCR lasting roughly 6 to 12 cycles. Each CDR3 protein gets one entry after TCRdb re-called the 5' RACE reads with MiXCR. The profile shows 1.5 million to 2 million distinct CDR3 sequences, 28% of them singletons. The sequenced material came from blood. These receptor sequences come from a woman under 40 in good health.

The gene calls are TRBV18 and TRBJ1-1; maybe TRBD1 (5 bases). The CDR3 has 13 amino acids. Germline CDR1 reads KGHSH; CDR2 reads LQKENI. V gave up 1 base and J gave up 6 bases, with 9 bases separating them. Here the CDR3 DNA reads TGTGCCAGCTCACCACAAAGGGACGCTGAAGCTTTCTTT. It is translated as CASSPQRDAEAFF.

The chain uses TRBV28 and TRBJ2-7; D gene unclear. The ends were cut back, 11 bases at V and 4 bases at J, with 27 bases in the middle. Germline V lookup: CDR1 MDHEN, CDR2 SYDVKM. The CDR3 consists of 16 residues. CDR3: CALFPKTEPRLYEQYF. The DNA for the CDR3 is TGTGCCCTCTTCCCAAAAACAGAACCTAGGTTATACGAGCAGTACTTC.

This clonotype was detected only a few times. This chain joins TRBV6-6 and TRBJ2-1; 11 nucleotides align to TRBD2. The CDR3 contains 15 residues. J gave up 7 bases and V 4 bases, and 6 bases lay outside the gene matches. The germline V gene encodes CDR1 MNHNY and CDR2 SVGAGI (reference sequence). CDR3 coding DNA: TGTGCCAGCAGTTCCCCGACTAGCGGGAAAAATGAGCAGTTCTTC. The encoded protein is CASSSPTSGKNEQFF.

The chain has TRBV20-1 and TRBJ1-3; TRBD1 matches at 10 bases. This CDR3 region has 15 residues. V gave up 3 bases and J gave up 6 bases; unmatched junction bases: 8. CDR1 DFQATT and CDR2 SNEGSKA come from the germline V gene (reference sequence). The CDR3 bases are TGCAGTGCTAGGATTCAGGACAGGGGGGTAAACACCATATATTTT. Translating gives CSARIQDRGVNTIYF.

This clonotype was detected a few times. This chain joins TRBV7-2 and TRBJ2-7; D possibly corresponds to TRBD1 (5 bases). The V end was cut by 1 base, the J end by 2 bases, with 12 bases between. There are 15 residues in the CDR3. Germline V CDR1 and CDR2: SGHTA, FQGNSA. CDR3 sequence (DNA): TGTGCCAGCAGCTTAGGGCGGCAGGGCCCCTACGAGCAGTACTTC. This sequence encodes CASSLGRQGPYEQYF.

The chain combines TRBV12-3 or TRBV12-4 with TRBJ1-2; maybe TRBD1 (5 bases). This CDR3 region has 11 residues. V gave up 6 bases and J gave up 7 bases, with 9 bases separating them. The CDR3 sequence is CASRGTIGYTF. CDR3 in DNA: TGTGCCAGCAGGGGGACTATTGGCTACACCTTC.

Note on this clonotype: The junction departs from germline at one end; a sequencing error may be responsible. V is TRBV12-3 or TRBV12-4 and J is TRBJ2-3; D is uncertain. This CDR3 spans 15 amino acids. The CDR3 DNA reads TGTGCCAGCAGCACTTCCGGGCCCGGAACAGATGCGCAGTATTTT. It translates to CASSTSGPGTDAQYF.

Note on this clonotype: At one boundary the junction diverges from the germline segment, which might be a read error. The V and J genes are TRBV5-1 and TRBJ2-1; TRBD1 matches at 9 bases. CDR1 is SGHRS and CDR2 is YFSETQ in the germline V gene. The CDR3 runs 17 residues. The CDR3 region is CASSLAVRTGVYSEQFF. The CDR3 bases are TGCGCCAGCAGCTTGGCGGTGAGGACAGGGGTTTACAGTGAGCAGTTCTTC. Full variable domain (rest looked up from reference TRBV5-1 and TRBJ2-1): KAGVTQTPRYLIKTRGQQVTLSCSPISGHRSVSWYQQTPGQGLQFLFEYFSETQRNKGNFPGRFSGRQFSNSRSEMNVSTLELGDSALYLCASSLAVRTGVYSEQFFGPGTRLTVL.

This clonotype was seen a few times. The gene calls are TRBV5-1 and TRBJ1-1; 10 nucleotides agree with TRBD1. Germline loops: CDR1 SGHRS, CDR2 YFSETQ. This CDR3 region has 16 residues. The trim removed 3 bases at V and 1 base at J, leaving 6 bases unmatched. The CDR3 reads CASSSGRQGANTEAFF. CDR3 bases: TGCGCCAGCAGCTCCGGTCGACAGGGGGCGAACACTGAAGCTTTCTTT.

This clonotype was seen more than once but under ten times. The rearrangement links TRBV6-2 or TRBV6-3 to TRBJ1-2; D remains unclear. The length of the CDR3 is 12 residues. Trimming removed 6 bases from V and 7 bases from J, with 12 bases in between. The germline V gene encodes CDR1 MNHEY and CDR2 SVGEGT. The CDR3 loop is CASSQTGLGYTF. CDR3 nucleotide sequence: TGTGCCAGCAGCCAAACCGGGCTTGGCTACACCTTC.

This clonotype was seen only a few times. V usage is TRBV5-1 and J usage is TRBJ1-4; D gene unclear. CDR3 length equals 15 residues. Looked up from germline, CDR1 is SGHRS and CDR2 is YFSETQ. The V gene lost 3 bases and the J gene lost 4 bases, with 13 bases spanning the gap. The CDR3 reads CASSWRGQDNEKLFF. The CDR3 DNA sequence: TGCGCCAGCAGCTGGAGAGGCCAGGATAATGAAAAACTGTTTTTT. Full variable domain (missing parts from reference TRBV5-1 and TRBJ1-4): KAGVTQTPRYLIKTRGQQVTLSCSPISGHRSVSWYQQTPGQGLQFLFEYFSETQRNKGNFPGRFSGRQFSNSRSEMNVSTLELGDSALYLCASSWRGQDNEKLFFGSGTQLSVL.

This rearrangement joins TRBV9 to TRBJ2-1; D is unclear. Deletions cut 2 bases from V and 2 bases from J, with 20 bases between. Germline values: CDR1 SGDLS, CDR2 YYNGEE. The CDR3 totals 18 residues. As DNA, the CDR3 is TGTGCCAGCAGCGTTAGGGCTTACTGGGGTAGTACCTACAATGAGCAGTTCTTC. It yields the protein CASSVRAYWGSTYNEQFF.

This clonotype showed up just once. The chain combines TRBV25-1 with TRBJ2-2, with TRBD1 as a possible D gene (5 bases). Germline V CDR1 and CDR2: MGHDK, SYGVNS. The CDR3 loop spans 16 amino acids. The V gene lost 1 base and the J gene lost 0 bases, with 9 bases spanning the gap. The CDR3 sequence: CASSESQGTNTGELFF. CDR3 nucleotide sequence: TGTGCCAGCAGTGAATCCCAGGGCACGAACACCGGGGAGCTGTTTTTT.

J is TRBJ2-1 and V is TRBV2; 9 bases fit TRBD2. This CDR3 is 16 amino acids long. Germline CDR1 is SNHLY and CDR2 is FYNNEI. With 6 bases clipped from V and 8 bases from J, the junction kept 14 bases outside the gene matches. The CDR3 sequence: CASRVASGAIGHEQFF. DNA of the CDR3: TGTGCCAGCAGGGTGGCTAGCGGGGCGATTGGGCATGAGCAGTTCTTC.

This clonotype was observed a handful of times. At one boundary the junction diverges from the germline segment, which might be a read error. The CDR3 sequence is CANSGRDYNEQFF. In nucleotides, the CDR3 is TGTGCCAACAGCGGGCGGGACTACAATGAGCAGTTCTTC. V and J are TRBV9 and TRBJ2-1, with D perhaps matching TRBD2 (6 bases). CDR1 is SGDLS, CDR2 YYNGEE, per germline. CDR3 length: 13 residues.

This clonotype was seen only a few times. The V call is TRBV20-1, the J call TRBJ2-1, with 13 bases identical to TRBD2. This CDR3 is 19 amino acids long. Germline CDR1 DFQATT, CDR2 SNEGSKA (reference sequence). Trimming took 5 bases from V and 0 from J; bases not matched to a gene: 13. The CDR3 region is CSASTTGTSGASSYNEQFF. As DNA, the CDR3 is TGCAGTGCTTCCACGACCGGGACTAGCGGGGCCAGCTCCTACAATGAGCAGTTCTTC.